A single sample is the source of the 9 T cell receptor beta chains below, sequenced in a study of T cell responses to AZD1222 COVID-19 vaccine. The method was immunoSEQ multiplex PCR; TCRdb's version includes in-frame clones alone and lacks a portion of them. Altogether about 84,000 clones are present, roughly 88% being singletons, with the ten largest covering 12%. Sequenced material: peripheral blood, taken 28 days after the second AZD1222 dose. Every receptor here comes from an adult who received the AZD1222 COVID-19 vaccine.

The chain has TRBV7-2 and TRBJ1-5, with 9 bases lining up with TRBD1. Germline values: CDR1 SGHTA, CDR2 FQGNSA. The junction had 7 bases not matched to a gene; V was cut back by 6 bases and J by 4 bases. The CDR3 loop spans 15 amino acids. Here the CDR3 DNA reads TGTGCCAGCAGTCTGGACAGGGGATGGAATCAGCCCCAGCATTTT. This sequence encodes CASSLDRGWNQPQHF. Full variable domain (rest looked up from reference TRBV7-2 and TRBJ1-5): GAGVSQSPSNKVTEKGKDVELRCDPISGHTALYWYRQSLGQGLEFLIYFQGNSAPDKSGLPSDRFSAERTGGSVSTLTIQRTQQEDSAVYLCASSLDRGWNQPQHFGDGTRLSIL.

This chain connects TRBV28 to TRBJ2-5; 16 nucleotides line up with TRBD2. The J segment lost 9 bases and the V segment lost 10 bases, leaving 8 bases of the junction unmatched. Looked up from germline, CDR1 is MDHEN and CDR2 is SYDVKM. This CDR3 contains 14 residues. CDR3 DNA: TGTGCCACCCGACTAGGGACTAGCGGGAGGGCCCAGTACTTC. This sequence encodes CATRLGTSGRAQYF. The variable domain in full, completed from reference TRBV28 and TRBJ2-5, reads DVKVTQSSRYLVKRTGEKVFLECVQDMDHENMFWYRQDPGLGLRLIYFSYDVKMKEKGDIPEGYSVSREKKERFSLILESASTNQTSMYLCATRLGTSGRAQYFGPGTRLLVL.

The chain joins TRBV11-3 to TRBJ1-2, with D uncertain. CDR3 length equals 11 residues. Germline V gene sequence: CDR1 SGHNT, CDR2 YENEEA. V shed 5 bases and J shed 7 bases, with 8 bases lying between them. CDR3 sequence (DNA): TGTGCCAGCAGCCGCGGGAGTGGCTACACCTTC. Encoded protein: CASSRGSGYTF.

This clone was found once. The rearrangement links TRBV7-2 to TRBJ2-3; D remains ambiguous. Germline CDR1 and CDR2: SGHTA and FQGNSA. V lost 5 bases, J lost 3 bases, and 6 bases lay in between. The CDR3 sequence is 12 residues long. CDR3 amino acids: CASSTYTDTQYF. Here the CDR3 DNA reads TGTGCCAGCAGCACCTATACAGATACGCAGTATTTT. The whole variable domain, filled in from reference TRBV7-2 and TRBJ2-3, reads GAGVSQSPSNKVTEKGKDVELRCDPISGHTALYWYRQSLGQGLEFLIYFQGNSAPDKSGLPSDRFSAERTGGSVSTLTIQRTQQEDSAVYLCASSTYTDTQYFGPGTRLTVL.

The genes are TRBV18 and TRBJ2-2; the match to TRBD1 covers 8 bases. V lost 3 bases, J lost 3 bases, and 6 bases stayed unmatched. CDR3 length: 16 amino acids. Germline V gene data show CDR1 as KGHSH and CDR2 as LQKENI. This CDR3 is CASSPVGQGDTGELFF. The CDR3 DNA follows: TGTGCCAGCTCACCTGTCGGACAGGGAGACACCGGGGAGCTGTTTTTT.

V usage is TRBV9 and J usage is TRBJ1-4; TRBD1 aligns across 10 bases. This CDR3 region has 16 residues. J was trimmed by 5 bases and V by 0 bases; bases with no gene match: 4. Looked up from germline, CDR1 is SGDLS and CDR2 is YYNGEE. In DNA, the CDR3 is TGTGCCAGCAGCGTAGGACGGACAGGGGGGAATGAAAAACTGTTTTTT. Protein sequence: CASSVGRTGGNEKLFF.

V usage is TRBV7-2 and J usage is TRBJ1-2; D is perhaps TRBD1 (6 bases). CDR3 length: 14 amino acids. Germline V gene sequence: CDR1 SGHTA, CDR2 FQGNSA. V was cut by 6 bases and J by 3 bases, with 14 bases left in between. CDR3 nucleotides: TGTGCCAGCAGTCCAACAGGGATATACTATGGCTACACCTTC. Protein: CASSPTGIYYGYTF.

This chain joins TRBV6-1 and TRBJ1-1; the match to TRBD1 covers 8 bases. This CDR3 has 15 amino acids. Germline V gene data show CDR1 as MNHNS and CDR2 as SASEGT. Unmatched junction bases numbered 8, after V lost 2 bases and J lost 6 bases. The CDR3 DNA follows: TGTGCCAGCAGTGAAAGATTAGGACAGGGAGCTGAAGCTTTCTTT. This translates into CASSERLGQGAEAFF.

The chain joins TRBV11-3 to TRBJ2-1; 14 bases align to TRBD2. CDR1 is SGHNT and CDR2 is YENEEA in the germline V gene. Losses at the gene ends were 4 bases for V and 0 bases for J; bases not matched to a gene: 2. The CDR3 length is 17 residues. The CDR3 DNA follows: TGTGCCAGCAGCTCCGGGACTAGCGGGGGCTCCTACAATGAGCAGTTCTTC. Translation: CASSSGTSGGSYNEQFF.